The T cell receptor (beta chain) described here comes from a study of T cell repertoires in cytomegalovirus infection. Study at large: Public TCR beta signatures indicated both CMV infection and matching HLA type.

TCRdb re-analysed the reads in MiXCR, keeping a single row per CDR3 protein. This sample has about 920,000 distinct CDR3 sequences; around 30% occur once, and the top ten carry over 13%. V was cut by 6 bases and J by 9 bases, with 19 bases left in between. The CDR3 runs 14 residues. The germline V gene has CDR1 MNHEY and CDR2 SVGEGT. This clonotype was found a few times. Its antigen is currently unknown. Specimen: cultured CD8+ T cells from PBMCs, collected from culture after CMV antigen stimulation. The receptor was isolated from a human donor in good health (CMV status not recorded). Some clones in this sample may be carry-over from other donors' samples. V and J are TRBV6-2 or TRBV6-3 and TRBJ2-3; possible D gene TRBD2, 6 bases. CDR3 in amino acids: CASSTPGTQGTQYF. CDR3 nucleotides: TGTGCCAGCAGCACCCCCGGGACTCAGGGCACGCAGTATTTT.